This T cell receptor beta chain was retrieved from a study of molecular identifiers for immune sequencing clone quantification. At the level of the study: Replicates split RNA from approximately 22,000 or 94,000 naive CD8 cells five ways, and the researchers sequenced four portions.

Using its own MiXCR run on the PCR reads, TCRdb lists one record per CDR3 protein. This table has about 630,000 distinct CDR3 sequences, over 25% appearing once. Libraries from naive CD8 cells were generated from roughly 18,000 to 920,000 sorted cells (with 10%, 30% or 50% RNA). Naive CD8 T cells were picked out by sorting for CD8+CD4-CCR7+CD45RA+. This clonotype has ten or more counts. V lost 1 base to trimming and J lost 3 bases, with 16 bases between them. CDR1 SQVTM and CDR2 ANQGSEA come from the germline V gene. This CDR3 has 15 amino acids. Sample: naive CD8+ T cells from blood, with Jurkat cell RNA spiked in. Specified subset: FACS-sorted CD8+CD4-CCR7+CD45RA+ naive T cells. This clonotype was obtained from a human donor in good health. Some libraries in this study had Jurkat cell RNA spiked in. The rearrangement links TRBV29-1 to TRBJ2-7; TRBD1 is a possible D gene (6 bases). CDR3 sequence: CSVEGTGLSDYEQYF. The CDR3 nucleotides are TGCAGCGTTGAAGGCACAGGGTTGAGTGACTACGAGCAGTACTTC.